A single sample is the source of the 5 T cell receptor beta chains below, sequenced in a study of prognosis after radiotherapy for stage I lung cancer (dated by TCRdb to about 2021). Data came from an Illumina HiSeq 3000. Two rounds of multiplex PCR were performed to amplify the TCR beta CDR3 region from genomic DNA. The first PCR round used primers specific to each TRBV and TRBJ gene, with sequences filed in Chinese patent CN105087789A. TCRdb reprocessed the public reads (quality trimming at Q25 with fastp, clone calling with MiXCR) and kept in-frame beta chains. CDR3 protein sequences are deduplicated, and each keeps its most common genes and DNA. Here the sample has about 21,000 distinct CDR3 sequences; about 40% occur a single time. The top ten clones comprise approximately 34% of the sample. Sample: PBMCs, taken before or after stereotactic body radiation therapy (not recorded which). The receptors were sampled from a donor aged 50 or older with non-small cell lung cancer.

This clonotype is medium-sized in the sample. V and J are TRBV20-1 and TRBJ2-3, with TRBD2 identical over 10 bases. Trimming removed 6 bases from V and 1 base from J; junction bases left unmatched: 7. The CDR3 contains 15 residues. Germline V gene lookup returns CDR1 DFQATT and CDR2 SNEGSKA (reference sequence). CDR3 loop: CSAPLGTSGTDTQYF. CDR3 nucleotide sequence: TGCAGTGCCCCACTGGGGACTAGCGGCACAGATACGCAGTATTTT.

This clonotype has ten or more counts. The chain's CDR3 is CASSHILTDTQYF. The CDR3 region has the DNA TGCGCCAGCAGCCATATACTCACAGATACGCAGTATTTT. The chain employs TRBV4-1 and TRBJ2-3; D is ambiguous. This CDR3 spans 13 amino acids. V lost 3 bases and J lost 2, with 6 bases in between. Germline values: CDR1 MGHRA, CDR2 YSYEKL.

V is TRBV7-2 and J is TRBJ2-7, with D maybe TRBD2 (5 bases). The CDR3 is 17 residues long. V lost 3 bases and J lost 2, with 20 bases in between. CDR1 SGHTA and CDR2 FQGNSA come from the germline V gene. The CDR3 loop is CASSFVGGVVFPYEQYF. As DNA, the CDR3 is TGTGCCAGCAGCTTCGTTGGAGGAGTGGTATTCCCCTACGAGCAGTACTTC.

This clonotype was recorded at least ten times. V usage is TRBV12-3 or TRBV12-4 and J usage is TRBJ2-7, with 9 bases fitting TRBD2. The J segment lost 3 bases and the V segment lost 2 bases, leaving 11 bases of the junction unmatched. The CDR3 is 17 residues long. The CDR3 is CASSLTPSGTYFYEQYF. The CDR3 DNA sequence: TGTGCCAGCAGTTTAACCCCTAGCGGGACCTACTTCTACGAGCAGTACTTC.

The sample holds a few counts of this clonotype. CDR3 loop: CASSQGQGNTEAFF. In DNA, the CDR3 is TGTGCCAGCAGCCAGGGACAGGGGAACACTGAAGCTTTCTTT. The rearrangement links TRBV3-1 to TRBJ1-1; 9 bases line up with TRBD1. Germline-derived CDR1 and CDR2 are LGHDT and YNNKEL (reference sequence). The CDR3 length is 14 residues. J lost 1 base, V lost 3 bases, and 0 bases had no gene match.